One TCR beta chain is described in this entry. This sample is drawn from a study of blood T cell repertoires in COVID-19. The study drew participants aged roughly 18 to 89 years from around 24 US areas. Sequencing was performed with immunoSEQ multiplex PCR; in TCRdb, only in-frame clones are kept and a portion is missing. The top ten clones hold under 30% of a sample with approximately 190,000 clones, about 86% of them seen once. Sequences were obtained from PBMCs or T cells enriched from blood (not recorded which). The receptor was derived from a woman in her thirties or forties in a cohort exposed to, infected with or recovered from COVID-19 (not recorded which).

CDR3 DNA: TGCGCCAGCAGCCCGGGGACAGGGGCCACTGAAGCTTTCTTT. It is translated as CASSPGTGATEAFF. The chain recombines TRBV5-1 with TRBJ1-1; 10 bases line up with TRBD1. CDR3 length equals 14 residues. The germline V gene has CDR1 SGHRS and CDR2 YFSETQ. J gave up 4 bases and V 4 bases, and 4 bases lay outside the gene matches.